Listed here are 25 T cell receptor beta chains from one sample, sequenced in a study of cytomegalovirus exposure and HLA in healthy donors. The PCR had 60 Vbeta and 13 Jbeta primers. TCRdb keeps only in-frame clones here, not all; method: immunoSEQ multiplex PCR. The table has about 210,000 clones, approximately 79% seen once; the top ten hold around 1.9%. Sequences were obtained from PBMCs. The source of these receptors is a male donor in good health and CMV-seronegative.

Comment on this clone: Compared with germline, one end of the junction differs, possibly owing to a read error. The genes are TRBV25-1 and TRBJ2-1; 9 nucleotides line up with TRBD2. Germline V lookup: CDR1 MGHDK, CDR2 SYGVNS. There are 17 residues in the CDR3. CDR3 bases: TGTGCCAGCAGTGAGGCCTCCGTGGGACTAGCTTACAGTGAGCAGTTCTTC. Protein: CASSEASVGLAYSEQFF.

The rearrangement links TRBV30 to TRBJ1-1; 7 nucleotides line up with TRBD1. Germline CDR1 reads GTSNPN; CDR2 reads SVGIG (reference sequence). CDR3 length: 14 amino acids. V dropped 2 bases and J dropped 6; count of bases not matched to a gene: 9. Here the CDR3 reads CAWSPGQFKPEAFF. CDR3 DNA sequence: TGTGCCTGGAGTCCGGGACAGTTTAAACCTGAAGCTTTCTTT.

The rearrangement links TRBV7-3 to TRBJ2-3; maybe TRBD2 (6 bases). Trimming shortened V by 5 bases and J by 3 bases, and 12 bases separated the two germline ends. This CDR3 is 14 amino acids long. Germline-derived CDR1 and CDR2 are SGHTA and FQGTGA. Written as DNA, the CDR3 is TGTGCCAGCAGCCGGAGTGGGGGGACAGATACGCAGTATTTT. This codes for CASSRSGGTDTQYF.

The chain recombines TRBV5-6 with TRBJ2-1; TRBD2 matches at 8 bases. V lost 0 bases and J lost 4; bases outside the gene matches: 3. This CDR3 is 15 amino acids long. Germline values: CDR1 SGHDT, CDR2 YYEEEE. The CDR3 bases are TGTGCCAGCAGCTTGGTGACTAGCGATTACAATGAGCAGTTCTTC. This gives the protein CASSLVTSDYNEQFF.

The rearrangement links TRBV7-3 to TRBJ1-1, with 8 bases that match TRBD1. CDR3 length: 13 amino acids. V lost 2 bases and J lost 7; bases outside the gene matches: 3. Germline CDR1 reads SGHTA; CDR2 reads FQGTGA. Here the CDR3 DNA reads TGTGCCAGCAGCTTACAGGGGGCAAATGAAGCTTTCTTT. This codes for CASSLQGANEAFF.

This rearrangement joins TRBV5-1 to TRBJ2-3; 7 nucleotides line up with TRBD2. V trimming: 1 base; J trimming: 3 bases; junction bases outside the gene matches: 11. This CDR3 region has 17 residues. The germline V gene encodes CDR1 SGHRS and CDR2 YFSETQ. In DNA form, the CDR3 reads TGCGCCAGCAGCTTGTCTTCCGGGGGGTACAAGACAGATACGCAGTATTTT. This gives the protein CASSLSSGGYKTDTQYF.

The chain is built from TRBV6-1 and TRBJ1-5, with 7 bases that match TRBD1. Unmatched junction bases numbered 12, after V lost 4 bases and J lost 6 bases. Germline assignment: CDR1 MNHNS and CDR2 SASEGT. This CDR3 is built from 16 residues. The CDR3 reads CASSGQTGIGVQPQHF. The CDR3 DNA sequence: TGTGCCAGCAGTGGGCAGACAGGGATTGGGGTTCAGCCCCAGCATTTT.

V and J are TRBV6-1 and TRBJ1-5; tentative D call: TRBD1 (5 bases). V lost 10 bases and J 9 bases, leaving 22 bases between the germline ends. This CDR3 contains 14 residues. Germline CDR1 reads MNHNS; CDR2 reads SASEGT. CDR3 DNA sequence: TGTGCCATCACCCTGGGGCAGGTCTCGGGGCCCCAGCATTTT. It yields the protein CAITLGQVSGPQHF.

In its sample, this clone was seen once. The chain combines TRBV7-2 with TRBJ2-7; TRBD2 aligns across 8 bases. V lost 3 bases and J lost 2; bases outside the gene matches: 15. This CDR3 region has 18 residues. The germline gives CDR1 SGHTA, CDR2 FQGNSA. The CDR3 sequence is CASSLRGDASGPPYEQYF. DNA of the CDR3: TGTGCCAGCAGCTTGCGTGGGGATGCTAGCGGGCCTCCCTACGAGCAGTACTTC. The full variable domain, completed using reference TRBV7-2 and TRBJ2-7, is GAGVSQSPSNKVTEKGKDVELRCDPISGHTALYWYRQSLGQGLEFLIYFQGNSAPDKSGLPSDRFSAERTGGSVSTLTIQRTQQEDSAVYLCASSLRGDASGPPYEQYFGPGTRLTVT.

The genes are TRBV28 and TRBJ1-1, with TRBD1 as a possible D gene (5 bases). The CDR3 sequence is 14 residues long. From germline, CDR1 is MDHEN and CDR2 SYDVKM. Trimming pared 6 bases from V and 7 bases from J, leaving 18 bases between. The CDR3 region is CASSPAGTGNEAFF. The CDR3 coding sequence is TGTGCCAGCAGCCCTGCCGGGACTGGCAATGAAGCTTTCTTT.

The table lists this clone with a count of one. The V call is TRBV7-3, the J call TRBJ2-1; 10 nucleotides line up with TRBD1. Germline V lookup: CDR1 SGHTA, CDR2 FQGTGA. This CDR3 is 15 amino acids long. V lost 4 bases, J lost 4 bases, and 4 bases stayed unmatched. For the CDR3, the DNA is TGTGCCAGCAGCTGGACAGGGGGAGGGTACAATGAGCAGTTCTTC. This gives the protein CASSWTGGGYNEQFF.

V gene TRBV7-2 combines with J gene TRBJ2-7; TRBD2 matches at 7 bases. The CDR3 is made up of 14 amino acids. Losses at the gene ends were 5 bases for V and 3 bases for J; bases not matched to a gene: 7. Germline CDR1 SGHTA, CDR2 FQGNSA. Here the CDR3 DNA reads TGTGCCAGCAGCCCCGGACTAGGCAGCTACGAGCAGTACTTC. This translates into CASSPGLGSYEQYF.

The V and J genes are TRBV14 and TRBJ1-4; weak D call: TRBD1 (5 bases). The V end lost 4 bases, the J end lost 8 bases, and 8 bases lay between the germline ends. From germline, CDR1 is SGHDN and CDR2 FVKESK. This CDR3 comprises 12 residues. The CDR3 here is CASSPRQEKLFF. CDR3 in DNA: TGTGCCAGCAGCCCACGACAGGAAAAACTGTTTTTT.

The genes are TRBV6-6 and TRBJ2-7; 8 nucleotides agree with TRBD1. The J segment lost 4 bases and the V segment lost 6 bases, leaving 8 bases of the junction unmatched. Germline lookup yields CDR1 MNHNY and CDR2 SVGAGI (reference sequence). CDR3 length: 14 residues. The CDR3 region has the DNA TGTGCCAGCAGCCGGACAGGGTGGAGGTACGAGCAGTACTTC. Amino acids: CASSRTGWRYEQYF.

The chain couples TRBV7-9 to TRBJ1-3; no reliable D call. CDR1 is SEHNR, CDR2 FQNEAQ, per germline (reference sequence). CDR3 size: 17 residues. V lost 5 bases and J 0 bases, leaving 17 bases between the germline ends. CDR3 region: CASSPLGGPTSGNTIYF. The CDR3 nucleotides read TGTGCCAGCAGCCCGCTAGGAGGCCCGACCTCTGGAAACACCATATATTTT.

CDR3 sequence (DNA): TGTGCCTCTAAAAAAGGGCAGGGGACAGATACGCAGTATTTT. Translation: CASKKGQGTDTQYF. J is TRBJ2-3 and V is TRBV2, with D possibly being TRBD1 (6 bases). Trimming cost V 11 bases and J 3 bases, with 18 bases left between them. CDR1 is SNHLY, CDR2 FYNNEI, per germline. This CDR3 is 14 amino acids long.

This clone was counted between two and nine times. This chain connects TRBV25-1 to TRBJ1-3; D is undetermined. V lost 2 bases, J lost 1 base, and 6 bases lay in between. The CDR3 length is 14 residues. The germline CDR1 and CDR2 sequences are MGHDK and SYGVNS. The CDR3 here is CASSEEKSGNTIYF. The CDR3 nucleotides read TGTGCCAGCAGTGAAGAGAAGTCTGGAAACACCATATATTTT. Full variable domain (remainder filled in from reference TRBV25-1 and TRBJ1-3): EADIYQTPRYLVIGTGKKITLECSQTMGHDKMYWYQQDPGMELHLIHYSYGVNSTEKGDLSSESTVSRIRTEHFPLTLESARPSHTSQYLCASSEEKSGNTIYFGEGSWLTVV.

This clone was seen only a few times. The chain has TRBV27 and TRBJ2-3, with 7 bases matching TRBD1. Germline trimming cut 3 bases from V and 3 bases from J; bases unmatched to any gene: 9. CDR3 length equals 16 residues. Germline V gene sequence: CDR1 MNHEY, CDR2 SMNVEV (reference sequence). The CDR3 sequence is CASSFLKTGFTDTQYF. For the CDR3, the DNA is TGTGCCAGCAGTTTCCTCAAGACAGGGTTTACAGATACGCAGTATTTT.

This clone was counted only a few times. The genes are TRBV28 and TRBJ1-1; TRBD1 agrees at 7 bases. Germline V CDR1 and CDR2: MDHEN, SYDVKM. This CDR3 has 17 residues. V trimming: 6 bases; J trimming: 2 bases; junction bases outside the gene matches: 15. The CDR3 spells CASSDTGAAPGNTEAFF. The DNA of the CDR3 is TGTGCCAGCAGCGATACAGGGGCCGCGCCAGGAAACACTGAAGCTTTCTTT.

This chain connects TRBV5-1 to TRBJ1-2, with D uncertain. V was shortened by 4 bases and J by 3 bases, with 10 bases between the two germline ends. CDR3 length equals 13 residues. Germline values: CDR1 SGHRS, CDR2 YFSETQ. The chain's CDR3 is CASSLGSDYGYTF. The CDR3 DNA is TGCGCCAGCAGCCTGGGGAGCGACTATGGCTACACCTTC.

The chain recombines TRBV25-1 with TRBJ2-7; tentative D call: TRBD2 (5 bases). The CDR3 runs 14 residues. V was trimmed by 4 bases and J by 3 bases, leaving 13 bases between them. The germline V gene has CDR1 MGHDK and CDR2 SYGVNS. Here the CDR3 DNA reads TGTGCCAGCAGTGCTATGGACCGGGACTACGAGCAGTACTTC. Protein: CASSAMDRDYEQYF.

The gene calls are TRBV12-5 and TRBJ2-3; 7 bases align to TRBD1. The CDR3 is made up of 16 amino acids. The trim removed 1 base at V and 3 bases at J, leaving 7 bases unmatched. Germline CDR1 reads LGHNT; CDR2 reads FRNRAP. In DNA, the CDR3 is TGTGCTAGTGGTTTGGGGAACAGGGGCGATACAGATACGCAGTATTTT. Encoded protein: CASGLGNRGDTDTQYF.

J is TRBJ1-1 and V is TRBV2, with D perhaps TRBD1 (5 bases). Germline CDR1 and CDR2: SNHLY and FYNNEI. This CDR3 is 14 amino acids long. Trimming took off 7 bases at V and 7 bases at J, with 19 bases between the two ends. CDR3 in DNA: TGTGCCAGCATTAGGGGCGCGGCTGGATTTGAAGCTTTCTTT. Translated, it gives CASIRGAAGFEAFF.

The chain has TRBV5-8 and TRBJ1-2, with no clear D. Trimming shortened V by 0 bases and J by 3 bases, and 6 bases separated the two germline ends. The CDR3 loop spans 13 amino acids. From germline, CDR1 is SGHTS and CDR2 YDEGEE. CDR3 DNA sequence: TGTGCCAGCAGCTTGGGCCGGTACTATGGCTACACCTTC. Translation gives CASSLGRYYGYTF.

Concerning this clone itself: A read error may produce the germline difference seen at one junction end. V is TRBV4-2 and J is TRBJ2-7; D may be TRBD2 (5 bases). CDR1 is LGHNA, CDR2 YNFKEQ, per germline. The CDR3 is 12 residues long. CDR3 sequence: CASSQDKWTWHF. The CDR3, as DNA: TGTGCCAGCAGCCAAGATAAATGGACTTGGCACTTC.